This T cell receptor beta chain was retrieved from a study of T-cell memory formation after mild COVID-19. V lost 6 bases, J lost 4 bases, and 12 bases lay in between. CDR1 is MDHEN and CDR2 is SYDVKM in the germline V gene. The CDR3 extends over 14 amino acids. This clonotype was counted at least ten times. MiXCR was run by TCRdb on the 5' RACE reads, yielding one entry per CDR3 protein. Of around 250,000 distinct CDR3 sequences in the sample, roughly 10% were seen once. The chain joins TRBV28 to TRBJ2-2; tentatively, D is TRBD1 (5 bases). Sequencing was done on a sample of PBMCs or a T cell subset sorted from them (not recorded which). The receptor comes from a man between 18 and 35 years old who had mild COVID-19 (a few samples of this study predate the infection). Cell type and time point are not known. The CDR3 DNA sequence: TGTGCCAGCAGATACAGGCGGTTCACCGGGGAGCTGTTTTTT. It specifies CASRYRRFTGELFF.